This TCR beta chain stems from a study of blood T cell repertoires in COVID-19. Study at large: Samples came from the United States, Italy and Spain, spanning acute and convalescent COVID-19. Nucleic acid was either cDNA or gDNA, and it came from T cells, B-cell-depleted T cells, or PBMCs.

CDR3 length equals 14 residues. The germline CDR1 and CDR2 sequences are MNHEY and SVGEGT. The V end was cut by 6 bases, the J end by 3 bases, with 13 bases between. Authors' methods: Reference gene primers were amplified, and this amplification served to estimate nucleated cell counts. TCRdb's table, derived via immunoSEQ multiplex PCR, lists solely in-frame clones and lacks some. V and J calls plus clone size are reproduced from that table; the DNA served to infer D and trimming. The table lists under 350,000 clones, approximately 86% of them singletons. Individuals aged roughly 18 to 95 years were recruited from 20 to 25 US areas.

The sequenced sample was PBMCs or T cells enriched from blood (not recorded which). This clonotype originated in a middle-aged woman with acute COVID-19. The genes are TRBV6-2 or TRBV6-3 and TRBJ2-3; D is unresolved. CDR3 protein: CASSPLTRTDTQYF. Written as DNA, the CDR3 is TGTGCCAGCAGCCCCCTAACGCGAACAGATACGCAGTATTTT.